The sequence of this T cell receptor beta chain was determined in a study of CD8 T cells in ankylosing spondylitis. This clonotype occurred many times. CDR1 is LGHNA, CDR2 YNFKEQ, per germline. J gave up 7 bases and V 6 bases, and 13 bases lay outside the gene matches. CDR3 length equals 17 residues. TCRdb reanalysed the 5' RACE reads using MiXCR and keeps one entry per CDR3 protein. This table holds 300,000 to 350,000 distinct CDR3 sequences, roughly 14% found once. Sequencing was done on a sample of blood, either unsorted or a sorted T cell fraction (not recorded which). The V gene is TRBV4-2, the J gene TRBJ2-1, with 12 bases aligning to TRBD2. The clonotype was recovered from a male donor with ankylosing spondylitis or in good health (not recorded which). The CDR3 region has the DNA TGTGCCAGCAGACCTAGTAGTTGGGGGACTAGCGGGAATGAGCAGTTCTTC. Residues: CASRPSSWGTSGNEQFF.